The 8 T cell receptor beta chains given below trace back to one sample, sequenced in a study of T-cell memory formation after mild COVID-19. TCRdb itself ran the 5' RACE reads through MiXCR, one entry per CDR3 protein. Counted here are roughly 130,000 distinct CDR3 sequences, about 6.5% occurring once; the ten biggest clones make up around 2%. Sequenced input: PBMCs or a T cell subset sorted from them (not recorded which). These receptors were collected from an adult woman who had mild COVID-19 (a few samples of this study predate the infection). Cell type and time point are not known.

The sample holds a few counts of this clonotype. CDR3 residues: CASSYALTPLTGQNTEAFF. The DNA for the CDR3 is TGTGCCAGCAGTTACGCCCTAACCCCATTGACAGGCCAGAACACTGAAGCTTTCTTT. This rearrangement joins TRBV6-6 to TRBJ1-1, with a tentative D call TRBD1 (6 bases). V was trimmed by 2 bases and J by 1 base, leaving 23 bases between them. The CDR3 has 19 residues. Germline CDR1 MNHNY, CDR2 SVGAGI (reference sequence).

This sequence joins TRBV15 and TRBJ2-1; 8 bases match TRBD2. Losses at the gene ends were 2 bases for V and 7 bases for J; bases not matched to a gene: 10. Germline V gives CDR1 LNHNV, CDR2 YYDKDF (reference sequence). This CDR3 region has 16 residues. The CDR3 reads CATSRQYRAGGNEQFF. The CDR3 DNA is TGTGCCACCAGCAGACAATACAGGGCGGGGGGAAATGAGCAGTTCTTC.

This clonotype was seen ten or more times. V is TRBV6-2 or TRBV6-3 and J is TRBJ2-5, with a weak D call TRBD1 (5 bases). V shed 5 bases and J shed 5 bases, with 15 bases lying between them. CDR3 length: 14 amino acids. CDR1 and CDR2 from the germline V gene are MNHEY and SVGEGT. The CDR3 DNA follows: TGTGCCAGCAGTCTAAGTAGGGGCGCGGAGACCCAGTACTTC. This encodes CASSLSRGAETQYF.

This clonotype has a count of ten or more. CDR3 nucleotide sequence: TGTGCCAGCAGCGCCTCCCAGGGCTACGAGCAGTACTTC. Amino acid sequence: CASSASQGYEQYF. The chain carries TRBV6-1 and TRBJ2-7; maybe TRBD1 (5 bases). V was pared by 6 bases and J by 3 bases, with 12 bases between. The germline V gene encodes CDR1 MNHNS and CDR2 SASEGT. The CDR3 loop spans 13 amino acids.

The chain has TRBV7-6 and TRBJ1-3; 9 bases align to TRBD1. Germline CDR1 is SGHVS and CDR2 is FNYEAQ. The CDR3 is 16 residues long. The V and J ends lost 5 bases and 4 bases, in that order; junction bases with no gene match: 9. The CDR3 DNA reads as TGTGCCAGCAGCCCGAGGACAGGGGCGCGGGGAAACACCATATATTTT. Protein sequence: CASSPRTGARGNTIYF. The full variable domain, with the rest looked up from reference TRBV7-6 and TRBJ1-3, is GAGVSQSPRYKVTKRGQDVALRCDPISGHVSLYWYRQALGQGPEFLTYFNYEAQQDKSGLPNDRFSAERPEGSISTLTIQRTEQRDSAMYRCASSPRTGARGNTIYFGEGSWLTVV.

The chain joins TRBV24-1 to TRBJ1-6, with D possibly TRBD1 on 6 matching bases. V gave up 4 bases and J gave up 8 bases, with 20 bases separating them. The CDR3 runs to 17 residues. From germline, CDR1 is KGHDR and CDR2 SFDVKD. The CDR3 nucleotides read TGTGCCACCAGTGAACCCGGTAGGGGGGAAATCCATTCACCCCTCCACTTT. Amino acid sequence: CATSEPGRGEIHSPLHF.

This chain joins TRBV5-1 and TRBJ2-3; D gene unclear. V lost 2 bases and J 2 bases, leaving 9 bases between the germline ends. Germline CDR1 SGHRS, CDR2 YFSETQ. The CDR3 consists of 14 residues. Here the CDR3 reads CASSFELLTDTQYF. The CDR3 DNA is TGCGCCAGCAGCTTCGAACTGCTCACAGATACGCAGTATTTT.

This clonotype was seen at least ten times. This rearrangement joins TRBV12-3 or TRBV12-4 to TRBJ2-3, with D possibly matching TRBD2 (5 bases). The CDR3 length is 16 residues. The V and J ends lost 6 bases and 1 base respectively, with 17 bases between them. The DNA for the CDR3 is TGTGCCAGCAGCCCCTCCGTAGTGCGGGGCACAGATACGCAGTATTTT. Protein: CASSPSVVRGTDTQYF.